A selection of T cell receptor beta chains follows, all from one sample in a study of cytomegalovirus exposure and HLA in healthy donors. Data came from immunoSEQ multiplex PCR; TCRdb stores just in-frame clones and leaves some out. The table lists some 150,000 clones, approximately 80% of them singletons, with 8.5% to 10% in the top ten. The sample comprised PBMCs. Receptors were obtained from a man in his late teens or twenties in good health and CMV-seropositive. Each CDR3 is given with its conserved first and last residue. The order of the fields is J gene, D gene, clone size, V gene, CDR3 protein, CDR3 DNA. The D gene is left open where the match is weak. Expanded clones are given a class, and other clones once, few, many or no size at all.

>TRBJ1-1|TRBD1|-|TRBV5-6
CASNLRQGLPEAFF
TGTGCCAGCAATTTAAGACAGGGGCTCCCTGAAGCTTTCTTT
>TRBJ2-3|-|-|TRBV30
CAWTRSRSTDTQYF
TGTGCCTGGACCCGGAGCAGAAGCACAGATACGCAGTATTTT
>TRBJ1-2|-|few|TRBV7-2
CASSLEGASYGYTF
TGTGCCAGCAGCTTAGAAGGGGCCAGCTATGGCTACACCTTC
>TRBJ1-2|-|once|TRBV6-5
CASSYRGGSLTF
TGTGCCAGCAGTTACCGGGGTGGATCTCTCACCTTC
>TRBJ2-7|TRBD2|-|TRBV27
CASTPRLAGVGEQYF
TGTGCCAGCACCCCTCGACTAGCGGGAGTCGGCGAGCAGTACTTC
>TRBJ1-6|TRBD1|-|TRBV10-3
CAISETGDSPLHF
TGTGCCATCAGTGAGACAGGGGATTCACCCCTCCACTTT
>TRBJ2-2|-|-|TRBV6-1
CASIPQRQTGELFF
TGTGCCAGCATCCCCCAACGACAGACCGGGGAGCTGTTTTTT
>TRBJ2-7|-|-|TRBV2
CASSGGGPYEQYF
TGTGCCAGCAGTGGGGGGGGCCCCTACGAGCAGTACTTC
>TRBJ1-6|TRBD1|-|TRBV11-2
CASSYSGTGTDSPLHF
TGTGCCAGCAGCTACTCAGGGACAGGGACGGATTCACCCCTCCACTTT
>TRBJ2-3|TRBD2|-|TRBV10-2
CASLRRAGGPTDTQYF
TGCGCCAGCCTGAGGCGAGCGGGAGGCCCCACAGATACGCAGTATTTT
>TRBJ2-7|TRBD1|-|TRBV7-2
CASSIRDRDLTYEQYF
TGTGCCAGCAGTATCAGGGACAGGGATTTAACCTACGAGCAGTACTTC
>TRBJ2-7|-|-|TRBV4-2
CASSPVAASGEQYF
TGTGCCAGCAGCCCCGTAGCCGCCTCAGGGGAGCAGTACTTC
>TRBJ2-7|-|-|TRBV27
CASSLMGVDGEQYF
TGTGCCAGCAGTTTGATGGGAGTTGACGGCGAGCAGTACTTC
>TRBJ1-1|-|-|TRBV7-9
CASSFERFQGLTEAFF
TGTGCCAGCAGCTTCGAACGATTCCAGGGACTTACTGAAGCTTTCTTT
>TRBJ1-5|-|-|TRBV19
CASSIGHNQPQHF
TGTGCCAGTAGTATAGGGCACAATCAGCCCCAGCATTTT